The present T cell receptor beta chain was sequenced within a study of blood T cells in healthy people across ages. This CDR3 is 13 amino acids long. CDR1 SGHRS and CDR2 YFSETQ come from the germline V gene. As for this clonotype: Its antigen is currently unknown. A much more abundant neighbour one base away suggests this may be a read error.

Overall study results and limits: The donors' CMV status was not determined, possibly confounding changes in expanded clonotypes.

Around 10 milliliters of peripheral blood were drawn from each donor. Each sample yielded at least 6 million isolated PBMCs. Combining a sample-barcoded 5' primer with a J-beta primer mix, a second PCR ran for 7 to 11 cycles. Each CDR3 protein is one row after TCRdb ran MiXCR on the 5' RACE reads. Altogether 1.5 million to 2 million distinct CDR3 sequences are present, 28% being singletons, with the ten largest covering more than 6%. The sample was blood. J is TRBJ2-1 and V is TRBV5-1; the D gene is possibly TRBD2 (5 bases). This TCR was recovered from a woman younger than 45 in good health. The CDR3 nucleotides read TGCGCCAGCAGCTTAGGACGGGAAAATGGGCAGTTCTTC. Amino acids: CASSLGRENGQFF. Together with reference TRBV5-1 and TRBJ2-1, the CDR3 gives the full variable domain: KAGVTQTPRYLIKTRGQQVTLSCSPISGHRSVSWYQQTPGQGLQFLFEYFSETQRNKGNFPGRFSGRQFSNSRSEMNVSTLELGDSALYLCASSLGRENGQFFGPGTRLTVL.